This T cell receptor (beta chain) appears in the sequencing data of a study of B cell selection in AIRE deficiency (dated by TCRdb to between 2018 and 2021). For context, the study as a whole: TCRbeta repertoires of sorted blood CD4+ conventional T cells and regulatory T cells were compared between AIRE-deficient patients and healthy controls. The TCR-sequenced cohort comprised roughly five AIRE-deficient APECED patients and roughly five healthy control donors. Overall study outcomes, separate from this receptor: Roughly a third of the Treg TCRbeta sequences shared among healthy donors were found in patient Tconv cells, which suggests that Treg-biased clones were diverted into the Tconv compartment. Sequencing covered only TCRbeta chains, and roughly two fifths of shared healthy-donor Treg sequences were also present in healthy Tconv, possibly due to differing TCRalpha chains. TCRBV gene usage, CDR3 length and TCR diversity in Tconv and Treg cells from AIRE-deficient patients were found to be similar to those in cells from healthy donors. Shorter CDR3s were found in shared Treg sequences, reflecting a bias toward rearrangements containing few non-templated nucleotide insertions. Of under 4,000 shared Treg TCRbeta sequences, roughly 31% were shared only among healthy donors and about 9.3% only among patients, suggesting less efficient Treg selection without AIRE.

The immunoSEQ platform was used for TCRbeta chain sequencing. In the authors' own workflow: Approximately 100,000 distinct in-frame TCRbeta sequences from patients and some 130,000 from healthy donors were obtained from pooled conventional T cell repertoires. Public Treg TCRbeta sequences were defined as those shared by two or more individuals and were then searched for in Tconv repertoires. Differences between groups were assessed by Mann-Whitney U tests with Bonferroni-Dunn correction in GraphPad Prism 7.03. TCRdb holds this immuneACCESS table with in-frame rearrangements only. Some clones are missing; in checked studies, unresolved V genes explain under half, and the rest has no known cause. The DNA was the basis for D and trimming; V, J and clone size are from that table. This sample gives some 25,000 clones in total; roughly 97% of them show up just once. The top ten clones comprise approximately 0.2% of the sample.

CDR3 length: 17 amino acids, cysteine to phenylalanine. CDR3 DNA is the only sequence kept; it has 51 bases, read in frame from the first base. CDR1 and CDR2 are drawn from the germline V gene (reference sequence): MNHEY, SMNVEV. Between the V and J ends, shortened by 4 bases and 5 bases respectively, the junction contains 23 bases. As to this clone: Its specific antigen is unknown. There are no base qualities to consult, and no much larger clone falls within one base.

CD4+CD127+ cells were sorted as the conventional CD4 T cell population. The healthy donors who provided the control samples were not related to the patients. Tconv and Treg cells for TCRbeta sequencing were sorted on a FACSAria flow cytometer. The sorted cells were collected in 5-ml round-bottom polystyrene tubes, and the dry cell pellets were frozen at -80 degrees C prior to sequencing. The TCR sequence derives from a human donor in good health. In this chain, TRBV27 is recombined with TRBJ2-5, with TRBD1 as a weak D call on 6 bases. The sample taken for sequencing was CD4+CD127+ conventional T cells sorted from PBMCs. The nucleotides are TGTGCCAGCAGTTCCGCGGGCAGGGGTGTTGTCGTTGAGACCCAGTACTTC. Its protein is CASSSAGRGVVVETQYF.